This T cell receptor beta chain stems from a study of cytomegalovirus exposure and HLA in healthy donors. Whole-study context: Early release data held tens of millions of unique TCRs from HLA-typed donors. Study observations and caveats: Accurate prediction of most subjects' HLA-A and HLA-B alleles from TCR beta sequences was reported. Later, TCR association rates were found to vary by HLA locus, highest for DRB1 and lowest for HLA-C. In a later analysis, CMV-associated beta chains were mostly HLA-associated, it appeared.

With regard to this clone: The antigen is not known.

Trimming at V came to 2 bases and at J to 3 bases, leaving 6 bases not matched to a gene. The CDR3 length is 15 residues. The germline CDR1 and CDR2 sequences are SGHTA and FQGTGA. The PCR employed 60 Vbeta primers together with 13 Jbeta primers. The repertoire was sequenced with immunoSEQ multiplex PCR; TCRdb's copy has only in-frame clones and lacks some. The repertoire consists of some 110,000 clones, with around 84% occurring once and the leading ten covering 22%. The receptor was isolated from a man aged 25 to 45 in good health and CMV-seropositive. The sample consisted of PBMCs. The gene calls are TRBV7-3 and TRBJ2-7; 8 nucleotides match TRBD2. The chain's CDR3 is CASSLQAGGHYEQYF. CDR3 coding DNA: TGTGCCAGCAGCTTACAGGCGGGGGGCCACTACGAGCAGTACTTC. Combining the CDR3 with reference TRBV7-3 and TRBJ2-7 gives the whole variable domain GAGVSQTPSNKVTEKGKYVELRCDPISGHTALYWYRQSLGQGPEFLIYFQGTGAADDSGLPNDRFFAVRPEGSVSTLKIQRTERGDSAVYLCASSLQAGGHYEQYFGPGTRLTVT.